These 22 T cell receptor beta chains share one sample of origin, sequenced in a study of shared clonotypes between healthy human individuals. Profiled with immunoSEQ multiplex PCR; TCRdb holds only in-frame clones, not every one. The data contain about 1 million clones, under 80% of them singletons. The sequenced sample consisted of memory CD4+ T cells sorted from blood. Subset denoted: CD45RA-negative fraction. The source of these receptors is a man between 18 and 29 years old in good health.

The chain has TRBV10-1 and TRBJ2-3; D perhaps matches TRBD1 (6 bases). This CDR3 comprises 14 residues. The V and J ends lost 6 bases and 4 bases respectively, with 14 bases between them. CDR1 WNHNN and CDR2 SYGVQD come from the germline V gene (reference sequence). This CDR3 reads CASSPRQVPDTQYF. Here the CDR3 DNA reads TGCGCCAGCAGCCCCAGACAGGTTCCAGATACGCAGTATTTT.

The V gene is TRBV28, the J gene TRBJ1-5; no firm D call. CDR1 MDHEN and CDR2 SYDVKM come from the germline V gene. Trimming shortened V by 4 bases and J by 4 bases, and 14 bases separated the two germline ends. The CDR3 is 15 residues long. CDR3 residues: CASSSPVGINQPQHF. In DNA, the CDR3 is TGTGCCAGCAGTTCCCCGGTAGGGATTAATCAGCCCCAGCATTTT.

The chain's CDR3 is CASSLLSSPYEQYF. For the CDR3, the DNA is TGTGCCAGCAGCTTACTGTCCTCCCCCTACGAGCAGTACTTC. The chain recombines TRBV11-2 with TRBJ2-7; D gene unclear. Trimming took 2 bases from V and 2 from J, leaving 10 bases between them. The germline gives CDR1 SGHAT, CDR2 FQNNGV. The CDR3 has 14 amino acids.

In regard to this clone: Compared with germline, one end of the junction differs, possibly owing to a read error. This chain joins TRBV7-7 and TRBJ2-6; D is unresolved. This CDR3 is 14 amino acids long. The germline CDR1 and CDR2 sequences are SSHAT and FNYEAQ (reference sequence). Here the CDR3 reads CASSRSPGANVLTF. Written as DNA, the CDR3 is TGTGCTAGCAGCCGTAGTCCTGGGGCCAACGTCCTGACTTTC. The full variable domain, completed using reference TRBV7-7 and TRBJ2-6, is GAGVSQSPRYKVTKRGQDVTLRCDPISSHATLYWYQQALGQGPEFLTYFNYEAQPDKSGLPSDRFSAERPEGSISTLTIQRTEQRDSAMYRCASSRSPGANVLTFGAGSRLTVL.

The CDR3 region is CASSRNRGTYEQYF. CDR3 coding DNA: TGTGCCAGCAGCCGTAACAGGGGTACCTACGAGCAGTACTTC. The chain couples TRBV5-6 to TRBJ2-7; 7 bases are a match to TRBD1. The germline V gene encodes CDR1 SGHDT and CDR2 YYEEEE. This CDR3 is 14 amino acids long. Trimming cost V 4 bases and J 2 bases; bases outside gene matches: 6.

The rearrangement uses TRBV5-8 and TRBJ1-2; TRBD1 agrees at 7 bases. The CDR3 extends over 13 amino acids. Germline values: CDR1 SGHTS, CDR2 YDEGEE. J gave up 4 bases and V 4 bases, and 4 bases lay outside the gene matches. The CDR3: CASSQQGTYGYTF. In nucleotides, the CDR3 is TGTGCCAGCAGCCAACAGGGGACCTATGGCTACACCTTC.

The genes are TRBV2 and TRBJ2-7, with TRBD2 matching 8 bases. CDR3 length: 12 residues. Germline assignment: CDR1 SNHLY and CDR2 FYNNEI. After removal of 5 bases from V and 9 bases from J, the junction contained 6 bases not matched to a gene. DNA of the CDR3: TGTGCCAGCAGTACCGGGACTAGGGGGCAGTACTTC. Translated: CASSTGTRGQYF.

The chain recombines TRBV29-1 with TRBJ1-2; possible D gene TRBD1, 5 bases. Trimming took off 0 bases at V and 5 bases at J, with 13 bases between the two ends. Per the germline V gene, CDR1 is SQVTM and CDR2 is ANQGSEA. The CDR3 sequence is 14 residues long. The CDR3 DNA is TGCAGCGTTGAAGATCCCCTGGGGCGGTATGGCTACACCTTC. Translated, it gives CSVEDPLGRYGYTF.

The chain employs TRBV9 and TRBJ2-7, with TRBD2 as a possible D gene (5 bases). Trimming took 0 bases from V and 6 from J, leaving 16 bases between them. The CDR3 extends over 15 amino acids. CDR1 is SGDLS and CDR2 is YYNGEE in the germline V gene. The CDR3 is CASSVEGGPGREQYF. The CDR3 nucleotides read TGTGCCAGCAGCGTAGAGGGCGGGCCTGGCCGCGAGCAGTACTTC.

The V call is TRBV5-1, the J call TRBJ2-1; 10 nucleotides agree with TRBD2. The J segment lost 4 bases and the V segment lost 2 bases, leaving 3 bases of the junction unmatched. Per the germline V gene, CDR1 is SGHRS and CDR2 is YFSETQ. This CDR3 region has 15 residues. The CDR3, as DNA: TGCGCCAGCAGCTTTTCACTAGCGGGGTACAATGAGCAGTTCTTC. It encodes CASSFSLAGYNEQFF.

V and J are TRBV10-3 and TRBJ1-1; maybe TRBD1 (6 bases). The germline V gene encodes CDR1 ENHRY and CDR2 SYGVKD. The CDR3 totals 14 residues. The V and J ends lost 6 bases and 4 bases respectively, with 15 bases between them. In nucleotides, the CDR3 is TGTGCCATCAGCATACAGGGTAGGGTCACTGAAGCTTTCTTT. This sequence encodes CAISIQGRVTEAFF.

The chain has TRBV18 and TRBJ1-2; D is unclear. V shed 6 bases and J shed 4 bases, with 18 bases lying between them. The CDR3 length is 15 residues. The germline gives CDR1 KGHSH, CDR2 LQKENI. CDR3 amino acids: CASSSWEGSAYGYTF. The CDR3 region has the DNA TGTGCCAGCTCCTCCTGGGAGGGCTCAGCCTATGGCTACACCTTC.

This chain links TRBV5-4 with TRBJ1-3; possibly TRBD1 for D (6 bases). V was pared by 3 bases and J by 4 bases, with 17 bases between. Germline V CDR1 and CDR2: SGHNT, YYREEE (reference sequence). This CDR3 is built from 16 residues. This CDR3 reads CASSSRLGTPGNTIYF. The CDR3 region has the DNA TGTGCCAGCAGCTCCCGGCTCGGGACACCAGGAAACACCATATATTTT.

This chain connects TRBV4-1 to TRBJ1-6, with D possibly TRBD1 on 6 matching bases. Germline lookup yields CDR1 MGHRA and CDR2 YSYEKL. The CDR3 extends over 17 amino acids. The V end was cut by 1 base, the J end by 10 bases, with 20 bases between. CDR3 sequence (DNA): TGCGCCAGCAGCCAAGTATGGGTCGGACAGACAGTCTCACCCCTCCACTTT. This gives the protein CASSQVWVGQTVSPLHF.

The genes are TRBV5-4 and TRBJ2-6, with TRBD1 matching 7 bases. Germline-derived CDR1 and CDR2 are SGHNT and YYREEE (reference sequence). The V segment lost 6 bases and the J segment 4 bases; nucleotides outside the gene matches: 7. CDR3 size: 15 residues. CDR3 sequence: CASIVQGSGANVLTF. In nucleotides, the CDR3 is TGTGCCAGCATAGTACAGGGGTCGGGGGCCAACGTCCTGACTTTC.

The chain has TRBV19 and TRBJ1-1; TRBD1 is a possible D gene (6 bases). There are 15 residues in the CDR3. Germline CDR1 LNHDA, CDR2 SQIVND (reference sequence). The V end was cut by 1 base, the J end by 6 bases, with 15 bases between. As DNA, the CDR3 is TGTGCCAGTAGTATAGGAGAGCTCAGGGGAGCTGAAGCTTTCTTT. The encoded protein is CASSIGELRGAEAFF.

The chain couples TRBV5-1 to TRBJ2-5; 11 positions match TRBD2. The V gene's germline CDR1 is SGHRS and CDR2 YFSETQ. The CDR3 length is 18 residues. The J segment lost 1 base and the V segment lost 0 bases, leaving 8 bases of the junction unmatched. The CDR3 DNA sequence: TGCGCCAGCAGCTTGGGCCTCCTAGCGGGGGGCACCCAAGAGACCCAGTACTTC. Translated, it gives CASSLGLLAGGTQETQYF.

This sequence joins TRBV2 and TRBJ1-4; TRBD1 matches 7 bases. Germline V gives CDR1 SNHLY, CDR2 FYNNEI. V was clipped by 7 bases and J by 4 bases; unmatched bases: 3. CDR3 length: 13 residues. This chain's CDR3 is CASKGQLNEKLFF. The CDR3 DNA is TGTGCCAGCAAGGGACAGCTTAATGAAAAACTGTTTTTT.

In this sample, this clone turned up once. The chain has TRBV7-6 and TRBJ1-1; D is perhaps TRBD1 (5 bases). V lost 3 bases and J 5 bases, leaving 7 bases between the germline ends. The length of the CDR3 is 12 residues. CDR1 is SGHVS, CDR2 FNYEAQ, per germline. The CDR3 protein is CASSFWGTEAFF. The CDR3 bases are TGTGCCAGCAGCTTTTGGGGGACTGAAGCTTTCTTT.

The CDR3 DNA is TGTGCCAGCAGCTTAGTGGTAGGAGGATCCTCCTACGAGCAGTACTTC. Translation gives CASSLVVGGSSYEQYF. J is TRBJ2-7 and V is TRBV7-2, with D maybe TRBD2 (5 bases). The V end was cut by 1 base, the J end by 0 bases, with 13 bases between. The CDR3 sequence is 16 residues long. Germline V lookup: CDR1 SGHTA, CDR2 FQGNSA.

CDR3 in amino acids: CASSLDRGGLERDIQYF. The CDR3 region has the DNA TGTGCCAGCAGCTTAGATCGAGGGGGGCTGGAGAGGGACATTCAGTACTTC. This chain links TRBV11-2 with TRBJ2-4, with D tentatively TRBD1 or TRBD2 (6 bases each). Germline V lookup: CDR1 SGHAT, CDR2 FQNNGV. Trimming pared 0 bases from V and 8 bases from J, leaving 20 bases between. The CDR3 has 17 residues.

This chain links TRBV5-6 with TRBJ1-3; 7 bases line up with TRBD1. Germline V lookup: CDR1 SGHDT, CDR2 YYEEEE. V was clipped by 2 bases and J by 0 bases; unmatched bases: 5. This CDR3 has 16 amino acids. As DNA, the CDR3 is TGTGCCAGCAGCTTACCGGGACAGTTCTCTGGAAACACCATATATTTT. Protein sequence: CASSLPGQFSGNTIYF. Looking up the rest from reference TRBV5-6 and TRBJ1-3 gives the full variable domain: DAGVTQSPTHLIKTRGQQVTLRCSPKSGHDTVSWYQQALGQGPQFIFQYYEEEERQRGNFPDRFSGHQFPNYSSELNVNALLLGDSALYLCASSLPGQFSGNTIYFGEGSWLTVV.